The sequence of this T cell receptor beta chain was determined in a study of blood T cell repertoires in COVID-19. Study at large: COVID-19 samples collected from the United States, Italy and Spain covered acute and convalescent phases.

From germline, CDR1 is SNHLY and CDR2 FYNNEI. The CDR3 sequence is 14 residues long. V shed 8 bases and J shed 2 bases, with 12 bases lying between them. The method was immunoSEQ multiplex PCR; TCRdb's version includes in-frame clones alone and lacks a portion of them. Here the sample spans some 95,000 clones, 91% being singletons. This rearrangement joins TRBV2 to TRBJ1-4; D is uncertain. This clonotype originated in a human donor with active COVID-19. The donor label of this sample is uncertain. Sequenced material: peripheral blood. The CDR3, as DNA: TGTGCCAGCTCCTTCGGACTCACTAATGAAAAACTGTTTTTT. Its translation: CASSFGLTNEKLFF.